This T cell receptor beta chain was sequenced for a study of blood T cells in healthy people across ages. Study results and limitations: Per million T cells, the diversity of TCR beta decreased roughly linearly as age advanced.

Trimming took 2 bases from V and 4 from J; bases not matched to a gene: 12. The germline CDR1 and CDR2 sequences are SQVTM and ANQGSEA. The CDR3 has 18 amino acids. Notes on this clonotype: Its antigen is unknown.

For the second PCR, which ran for roughly 7 to 11 cycles, a sample-barcoded 5' primer and a J-beta primer mix were used. Each CDR3 protein gets one entry after TCRdb re-called the 5' RACE reads with MiXCR. This sample has more than 650,000 distinct CDR3 sequences; roughly 24% occur once, and the top ten carry around 2.9%. These data also formed part of another study, on T cells of mothers and their children. From that report: For the second PCR, the M1S primer put in sample barcodes and 2-4 random nucleotides. In each mother, TCR beta CDR3 reads exceeded 8 million; in each child, they numbered around 3 million. The shaping of TCR recombination output by thymic selection is similar in related and unrelated pairs.

The source material was blood. This sequence joins TRBV29-1 and TRBJ2-6; 9 nucleotides line up with TRBD2. The origin of this receptor is a boy younger than 18 in good health. CDR3 in amino acids: CSVEYGDSGGNGANVLTF. The CDR3 region has the DNA TGCAGCGTTGAATATGGGGACAGCGGGGGGAACGGGGCCAACGTCCTGACTTTC. The whole variable domain, remainder taken from reference TRBV29-1 and TRBJ2-6, is SAVISQKPSRDICQRGTSLTIQCQVDSQVTMMFWYRQQPGQSLTLIATANQGSEATYESGFVIDKFPISRPNLTFSTLTVSNMSPEDSSIYLCSVEYGDSGGNGANVLTFGAGSRLTVL.